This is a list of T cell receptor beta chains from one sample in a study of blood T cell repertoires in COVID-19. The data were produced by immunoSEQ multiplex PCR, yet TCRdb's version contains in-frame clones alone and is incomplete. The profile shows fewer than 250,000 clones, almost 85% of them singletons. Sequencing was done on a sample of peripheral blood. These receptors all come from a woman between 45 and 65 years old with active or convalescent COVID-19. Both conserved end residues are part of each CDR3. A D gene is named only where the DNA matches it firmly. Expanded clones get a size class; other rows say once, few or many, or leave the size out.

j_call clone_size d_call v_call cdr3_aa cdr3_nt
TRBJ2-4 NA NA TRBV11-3 CASSLDPFGTGGIQYF TGTGCCAGCAGCTTAGATCCTTTTGGGACTGGCGGGATTCAGTACTTC
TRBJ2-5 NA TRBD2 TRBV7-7 CASSLTGTRGETQYF TGTGCCAGCAGCCTAACCGGGACTAGGGGCGAGACCCAGTACTTC
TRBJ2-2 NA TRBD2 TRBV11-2 CASSLSGGKNTGELFF TGTGCCAGCAGCCTTAGCGGGGGAAAAAACACCGGGGAGCTGTTTTTT
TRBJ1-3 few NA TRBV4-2 CASSQGGGGNTIYF TGTGCCAGCAGCCAAGGGGGGGGCGGAAACACCATATATTTT
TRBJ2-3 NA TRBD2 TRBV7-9 CASSELAGGTDTQYF TGTGCCAGCAGCGAACTAGCGGGGGGCACAGATACGCAGTATTTT
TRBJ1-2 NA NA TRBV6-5 CASRYGAGAADGYTF TGTGCCAGCAGATACGGTGCAGGGGCGGCCGATGGCTACACCTTC
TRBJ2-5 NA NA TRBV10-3 CAISGGREETQYF TGTGCCATCAGTGGAGGCCGGGAAGAGACCCAGTACTTC
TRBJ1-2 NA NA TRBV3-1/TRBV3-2 CASSQDGSAYGYTF TGTGCCAGCAGCCAAGACGGGTCAGCCTATGGCTACACCTTC
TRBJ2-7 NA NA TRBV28 CASSWGGVSYEQYF TGTGCCAGCAGTTGGGGCGGGGTATCCTACGAGCAGTACTTC
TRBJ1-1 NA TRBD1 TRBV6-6 CAGKTGDTEAFF TGTGCAGGCAAGACAGGGGACACTGAAGCTTTCTTT
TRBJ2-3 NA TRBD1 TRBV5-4 CASSYGQGLTDTQYF TGTGCCAGCAGCTATGGACAGGGGCTCACAGATACGCAGTATTTT
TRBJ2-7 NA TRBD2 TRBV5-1 CASGYSGPPYEQYF TGCGCCAGCGGTTATAGCGGGCCTCCCTACGAGCAGTACTTC
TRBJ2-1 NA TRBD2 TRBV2 CASQESGSSYNEQFF TGTGCCAGCCAAGAGAGCGGGAGCTCCTACAATGAGCAGTTCTTC
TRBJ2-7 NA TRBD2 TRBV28 CASTPMLAGGSYEQYF TGTGCCAGCACCCCGATGCTAGCGGGAGGTTCCTACGAGCAGTACTTC
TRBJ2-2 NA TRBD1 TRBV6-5 CATRGTGGLAGELFF TGTGCCACTAGGGGGACAGGTGGTTTGGCGGGGGAGCTGTTTTTT
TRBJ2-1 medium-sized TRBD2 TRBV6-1 CASSEGSGGHNEQFF TGTGCCAGCAGTGAAGGTAGCGGGGGTCACAATGAGCAGTTCTTC
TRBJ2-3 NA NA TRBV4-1 CASSQGGAADTQYF TGCGCCAGCAGCCAGGGGGGGGCGGCGGATACGCAGTATTTT